The 12 T cell receptor beta chains presented below share a single source sample, sequenced in a study of control samples from healthy donors and cancer patients. Profiled with immunoSEQ multiplex PCR; TCRdb holds only in-frame clones, not every one. This sample carries approximately 110,000 clones, 90% of them seen once, and the ten largest clones take 4.4%. Specimen: blood. The source of these receptors is a human donor in good health. The donor label of this sample is uncertain.

The table lists this clone with a few counts. CDR3: CASSIWTGGGSPLHF. The CDR3 coding sequence is TGTGCCAGCAGTATCTGGACAGGCGGCGGTTCACCCCTCCACTTT. The rearrangement links TRBV27 to TRBJ1-6; 7 bases align to TRBD1. Per the germline V gene, CDR1 is MNHEY and CDR2 is SMNVEV (reference sequence). There are 15 residues in the CDR3. The ends lost 5 bases at V and 9 bases at J; junction bases unmatched: 10.

This clone showed up just once. The V and J genes are TRBV15 and TRBJ2-2, with TRBD1 matching over 8 bases. The V gene's germline CDR1 is LNHNV and CDR2 YYDKDF (reference sequence). CDR3 length: 14 residues. V shed 2 bases, J shed 6 bases, and the junction held 2 bases outside the gene matches. The CDR3 DNA reads TGTGCCACCAGCAGATTACAGGGGGCCGGGGAGCTGTTTTTT. Protein product: CATSRLQGAGELFF.

The chain is built from TRBV11-2 and TRBJ1-1; D unclear. Between the trimmed V and J ends, which lost 2 bases and 1 base, there was a span of 11 bases. This CDR3 has 15 residues. From germline, CDR1 is SGHAT and CDR2 FQNNGV. The CDR3 is CASSLFAGRNTEAFF. CDR3 nucleotides: TGTGCCAGCAGCTTATTCGCGGGTAGGAACACTGAAGCTTTCTTT.

The chain is built from TRBV5-1 and TRBJ1-1; tentatively, D is TRBD1 (6 bases). Trimming stripped 5 bases from V and 0 bases from J, with 11 bases between. Germline CDR1 SGHRS, CDR2 YFSETQ. This CDR3 contains 14 residues. DNA for the CDR3: TGCGCCAGCAGGGACAGATATATGAACACTGAAGCTTTCTTT. This translates into CASRDRYMNTEAFF.

This chain uses TRBV9 with TRBJ2-1, with D perhaps TRBD1 (5 bases). Germline V gene lookup returns CDR1 SGDLS and CDR2 YYNGEE. The CDR3 covers 15 residues. Trimming took 1 base from V and 4 from J, leaving 12 bases between them. CDR3 protein: CASSVQDITYNEQFF. The CDR3 region has the DNA TGTGCCAGCAGCGTACAGGACATAACTTACAATGAGCAGTTCTTC.

The V and J genes are TRBV6-1 and TRBJ1-1; D call uncertain. Germline CDR1 and CDR2: MNHNS and SASEGT. The CDR3 extends over 15 amino acids. Trimming took 2 bases from V and 0 from J, leaving 10 bases between them. The CDR3 nucleotides read TGTGCCAGCAGTGAATCGGTATTGCTGAACACTGAAGCTTTCTTT. Translating gives CASSESVLLNTEAFF.

This sequence joins TRBV7-8 and TRBJ2-5; 10 nucleotides line up with TRBD2. After removal of 5 bases from V and 3 bases from J, the junction contained 9 bases not matched to a gene. The CDR3 contains 16 residues. CDR1 is SGHVS, CDR2 FQNEAQ, per germline. The CDR3 reads CASSPERGGWKETQYF. The CDR3 bases are TGTGCCAGCAGCCCAGAGCGGGGGGGCTGGAAAGAGACCCAGTACTTC.

The chain has TRBV6-1 and TRBJ1-5; TRBD1 is a possible D gene (6 bases). The CDR3 extends over 16 amino acids. Looked up from germline, CDR1 is MNHNS and CDR2 is SASEGT. V gave up 4 bases and J gave up 5 bases, with 18 bases separating them. CDR3 residues: CASSAGVRLADQPQHF. CDR3 bases: TGTGCCAGCAGTGCAGGGGTAAGGCTTGCGGATCAGCCCCAGCATTTT.

The V call is TRBV11-2, the J call TRBJ2-2; D might be TRBD2 (5 bases). In germline, CDR1 is SGHAT, CDR2 FQNNGV. CDR3 length: 13 residues. Trimming left V 5 bases short and J 8 bases short, with 12 bases between. The CDR3 sequence is CASSLPSGGELFF. In nucleotides, the CDR3 is TGTGCCAGCAGCCTACCCTCGGGGGGGGAGCTGTTTTTT.

The genes are TRBV6-1 and TRBJ1-2; 7 nucleotides line up with TRBD1. With 2 bases clipped from V and 8 bases from J, the junction kept 11 bases outside the gene matches. Germline assignment: CDR1 MNHNS and CDR2 SASEGT. CDR3 length: 15 residues. CDR3 region: CASSEKDRPLSGYTF. For the CDR3, the DNA is TGTGCCAGCAGTGAAAAGGACAGGCCCCTCTCCGGCTACACCTTC.

The genes are TRBV2 and TRBJ1-2; a possible D gene is TRBD1 (6 bases). Between the trimmed V and J ends, which lost 0 bases and 7 bases, there was a span of 15 bases. Germline CDR1 reads SNHLY; CDR2 reads FYNNEI. There are 15 residues in the CDR3. The DNA of the CDR3 is TGTGCCAGCAGTGAAGCGCTTCGGGGGGCGTTTGGCTACACCTTC. Amino acids: CASSEALRGAFGYTF.

Note on this clone: The identical CDR3 is also encoded by other nucleotide sequences in the sample. This chain links TRBV10-2 with TRBJ2-7; D not resolved. This CDR3 contains 12 residues. The V end was cut by 0 bases, the J end by 3 bases, with 3 bases between. In germline, CDR1 is WSHSY, CDR2 SAAADI. The chain's CDR3 is CASSESSYEQYF. The CDR3 nucleotides read TGCGCCAGCAGTGAGTCCAGCTACGAGCAGTACTTC.